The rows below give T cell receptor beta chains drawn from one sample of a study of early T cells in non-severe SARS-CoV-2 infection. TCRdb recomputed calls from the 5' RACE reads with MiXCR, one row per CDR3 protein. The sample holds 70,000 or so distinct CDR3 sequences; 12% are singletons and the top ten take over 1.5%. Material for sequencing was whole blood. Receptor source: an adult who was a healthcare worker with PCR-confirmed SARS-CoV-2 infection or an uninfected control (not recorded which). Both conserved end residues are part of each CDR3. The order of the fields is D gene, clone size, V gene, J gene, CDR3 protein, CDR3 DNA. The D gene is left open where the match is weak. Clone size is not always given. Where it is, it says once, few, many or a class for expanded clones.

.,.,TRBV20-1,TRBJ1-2,CRASHRAGYTF,TGCAGAGCTAGTCACAGGGCTGGCTACACCTTC
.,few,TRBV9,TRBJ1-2,CASSSRGRVDYGYTF,TGTGCCAGCAGCTCCCGGGGCAGGGTAGACTATGGCTACACCTTC
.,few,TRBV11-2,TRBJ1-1,CATQGGDSLNTEAFF,TGTGCCACCCAAGGGGGGGACTCTTTGAACACTGAAGCTTTCTTT
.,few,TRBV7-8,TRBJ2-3,CASSPQRTQYF,TGTGCCAGCAGCCCCCAAAGGACGCAGTATTTT
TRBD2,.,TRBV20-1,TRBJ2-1,CSARPAGVYNEQFF,TGCAGTGCTAGACCGGCGGGGGTCTACAATGAGCAGTTCTTC
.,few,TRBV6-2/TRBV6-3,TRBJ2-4,CASSYSSGLAKNIQYF,TGTGCCAGCAGTTACTCGTCAGGGCTAGCCAAAAACATTCAGTACTTC
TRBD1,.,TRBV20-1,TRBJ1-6,CSAIYGTGGNSPLHF,TGCAGTGCAATATACGGGACAGGGGGTAATTCACCCCTCCACTTT
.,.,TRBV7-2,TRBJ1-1,CASSPFGTNTEAFF,TGTGCCAGCAGCCCTTTCGGCACGAACACTGAAGCTTTCTTT
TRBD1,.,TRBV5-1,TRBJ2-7,CASSIGQGSSYEQYF,TGCGCCAGCAGCATAGGACAGGGGAGCTCCTACGAGCAGTACTTC
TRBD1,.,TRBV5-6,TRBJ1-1,CATSGQLNTEAFF,TGTGCCACCTCGGGACAGCTGAACACTGAAGCTTTCTTT
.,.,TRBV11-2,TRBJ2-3,CASGLRTDTQYF,TGTGCCAGCGGCCTACGCACAGATACGCAGTATTTT
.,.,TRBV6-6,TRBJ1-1,CASSRTDQNTEAFF,TGTGCCAGCAGCCGGACGGACCAGAACACTGAAGCTTTCTTT
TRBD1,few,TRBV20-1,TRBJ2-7,CSAATPGGSSYEQYF,TGCAGTGCTGCCACCCCAGGGGGAAGCTCCTACGAGCAGTACTTC
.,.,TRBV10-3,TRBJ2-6,CAISERDTDISGANVLTF,TGTGCCATCAGTGAGAGGGACACGGACATCTCTGGGGCCAACGTCCTGACTTTC
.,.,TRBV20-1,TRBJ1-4,CSARDSGAANEKLFF,TGCAGTGCTAGAGATTCCGGGGCCGCGAATGAAAAACTGTTTTTT
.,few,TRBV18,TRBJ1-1,CASSPRLDRTEAFF,TGTGCCAGCTCACCCCGGTTGGATCGCACTGAAGCTTTCTTT
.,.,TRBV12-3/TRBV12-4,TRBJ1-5,CASIPPGSTSQPQHF,TGTGCCAGCATCCCCCCGGGCTCTACGTCTCAGCCCCAGCATTTT
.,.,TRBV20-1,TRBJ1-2,CSAPEGGGQGYGYTF,TGCAGTGCTCCCGAAGGGGGGGGCCAAGGCTATGGCTACACCTTC
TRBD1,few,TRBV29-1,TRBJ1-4,CSVRQGVRSEKLFF,TGCAGCGTCAGACAGGGGGTGAGGAGTGAAAAACTGTTTTTT
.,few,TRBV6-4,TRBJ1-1,CASSDGTENTEAFF,TGTGCCAGCAGTGACGGGACGGAGAACACTGAAGCTTTCTTT
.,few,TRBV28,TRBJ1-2,CASLHRGNYGYTF,TGTGCCAGCCTCCACCGGGGAAACTATGGCTACACCTTC
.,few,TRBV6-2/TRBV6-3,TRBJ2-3,CASRSIGTDTQYF,TGTGCCAGCAGATCCATCGGGACAGATACGCAGTATTTT
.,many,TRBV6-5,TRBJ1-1,CASSRAGSTEAFF,TGTGCCAGCAGCAGGGCGGGAAGCACTGAAGCTTTCTTT
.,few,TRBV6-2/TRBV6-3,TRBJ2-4,CASSYSASSGIQYF,TGTGCCAGCAGTTACTCGGCTAGTTCCGGCATTCAGTACTTC
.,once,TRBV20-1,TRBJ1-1,CSARDRIRATEAFF,TGCAGTGCTAGAGATCGTATACGGGCCACTGAAGCTTTCTTT
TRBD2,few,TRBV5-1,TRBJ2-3,CASSSYTSGVSTDTQYF,TGCGCCAGCAGCTCCTATACTAGCGGGGTATCCACAGATACGCAGTATTTT
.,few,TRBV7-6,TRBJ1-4,CASSFPGTGKLFF,TGTGCCAGCAGCTTCCCCGGGACGGGAAAACTGTTTTTT
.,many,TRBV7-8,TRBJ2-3,CASSLGSADTQYF,TGTGCCAGCAGCCTGGGGAGCGCAGATACGCAGTATTTT
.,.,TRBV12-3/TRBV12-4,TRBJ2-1,CASSLEGTGYNEQFF,TGTGCCAGCAGTTTAGAGGGGACGGGGTACAATGAGCAGTTCTTC
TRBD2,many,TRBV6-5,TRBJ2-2,CASTSRAGEGTGELFF,TGTGCCAGCACCTCCCGGGCGGGGGAGGGCACCGGGGAGCTGTTTTTT
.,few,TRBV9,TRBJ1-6,CASSVADGDSPLHF,TGTGCCAGCAGCGTAGCTGACGGGGACTCACCCCTCCACTTT
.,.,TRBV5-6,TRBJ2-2,CASSLWLPNTGELFF,TGTGCCAGCAGCTTGTGGCTACCGAACACCGGGGAGCTGTTTTTT
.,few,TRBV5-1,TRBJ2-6,CASRGAPGGANVLTF,TGCGCCAGCAGAGGTGCGCCGGGCGGGGCCAACGTCCTGACTTTC
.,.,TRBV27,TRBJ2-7,CASSLSPGNSVFPYEQYF,TGTGCCAGCAGTTTATCGCCAGGGAACTCAGTGTTCCCCTACGAGCAGTACTTC
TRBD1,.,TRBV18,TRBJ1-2,CASSPGQVPNYGYTF,TGTGCCAGCTCACCAGGACAGGTTCCTAACTATGGCTACACCTTC
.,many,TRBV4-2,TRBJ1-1,CASSQEGVAYTEAFF,TGTGCCAGCAGCCAAGAAGGGGTGGCGTACACTGAAGCTTTCTTT
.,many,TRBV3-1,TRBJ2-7,CASSQVAAEQYF,TGTGCCAGCAGCCAAGTAGCAGCCGAGCAGTACTTC
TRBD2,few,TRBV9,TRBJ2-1,CASSAGRGGYYNEQFF,TGTGCCAGCAGCGCCGGCCGGGGGGGCTACTACAATGAGCAGTTCTTC
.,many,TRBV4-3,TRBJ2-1,CASSQDGPGNEQFF,TGCGCCAGCAGCCAAGACGGCCCGGGCAATGAGCAGTTCTTC
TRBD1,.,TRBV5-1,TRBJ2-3,CASSPARDRDPTDTQYF,TGCGCCAGCAGCCCAGCCCGAGACAGGGATCCCACAGATACGCAGTATTTT
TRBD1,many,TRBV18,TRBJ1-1,CASSPNRDRVVGNTEAFF,TGTGCCAGCTCACCCAACAGGGACAGGGTGGTTGGAAACACTGAAGCTTTCTTT
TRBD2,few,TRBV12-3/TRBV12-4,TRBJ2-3,CASSLAGTSGGTQYF,TGTGCCAGCAGTTTAGCAGGGACTAGCGGGGGGACGCAGTATTTT
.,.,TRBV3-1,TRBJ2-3,CASSQGQRDTQYF,TGTGCCAGCAGCCAAGGTCAGCGAGATACGCAGTATTTT
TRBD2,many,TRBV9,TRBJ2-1,CASSIAGGSYNEQFF,TGTGCCAGCAGCATAGCGGGGGGCTCCTACAATGAGCAGTTCTTC
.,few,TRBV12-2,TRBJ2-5,CASRKEGSGRVLREETQYF,TGTGCAAGTCGCAAAGAGGGTAGCGGACGTGTACTTAGGGAAGAGACCCAGTACTTC
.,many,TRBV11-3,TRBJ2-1,CASSTRTEGVNEQFF,TGTGCCAGCAGCACCCGGACGGAGGGGGTCAATGAGCAGTTCTTC
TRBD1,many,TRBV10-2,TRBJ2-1,CASSVGDSAYNEQFF,TGCGCCAGCAGTGTAGGGGACAGCGCCTACAATGAGCAGTTCTTC
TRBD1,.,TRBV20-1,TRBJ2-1,CSAVTGELGEQFF,TGCAGTGCCGTGACAGGGGAGCTTGGTGAGCAGTTCTTC
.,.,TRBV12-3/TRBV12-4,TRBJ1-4,CASSIDSNEKLFF,TGTGCCAGCAGCATCGACAGTAATGAAAAACTGTTTTTT
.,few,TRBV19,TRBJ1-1,CASSLGHSTEAFF,TGTGCCAGTAGTTTGGGACATTCGACTGAAGCTTTCTTT
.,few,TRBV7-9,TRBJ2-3,CASSLVRRDTQYF,TGTGCCAGCAGCTTAGTAAGACGCGATACGCAGTATTTT